The rows below give T cell receptor beta chains drawn from one sample of a study of T cells in localized non-small cell lung cancer. Repertoires were generated with immunoSEQ multiplex PCR, while TCRdb's copy carries only in-frame clones and drops some. The data hold 58,000 or so clones, with roughly 88% observed a single time. The sample consisted of peripheral blood, taken before any cancer treatment. These receptors were obtained from a woman aged 40 to 75 with stage I lung adenocarcinoma. Each CDR3 is given with its conserved first and last residue. Each record gives: CDR3 DNA, CDR3 protein, clone size, V gene, D gene, J gene. D genes are given only for firm matches. The listing skips clone size in some rows; elsewhere it reads once, few, many or a size class.

cdr3_nt: TGTGCCAGCAGTTCCTCTTCAGGTGTTAACGAAAAACTGTTTTTT; cdr3_aa: CASSSSSGVNEKLFF; clone_size: -; v_call: TRBV27; d_call: -; j_call: TRBJ1-4
cdr3_nt: TGTGCCATCAGTGAGGCCGTTGGACCGTTGGTCCGCCACGAGCAGTACTTC; cdr3_aa: CAISEAVGPLVRHEQYF; clone_size: once; v_call: TRBV10-3; d_call: -; j_call: TRBJ2-7
cdr3_nt: TGCAGCGTTGAACAGAGCTCTGGAAACACCATATATTTT; cdr3_aa: CSVEQSSGNTIYF; clone_size: -; v_call: TRBV29-1; d_call: -; j_call: TRBJ1-3
cdr3_nt: TGTGCCAGCAGCTTACGTGGCAGGGCCGGCTACGAGCAGTACTTC; cdr3_aa: CASSLRGRAGYEQYF; clone_size: -; v_call: TRBV7-8; d_call: -; j_call: TRBJ2-7
cdr3_nt: TGTGCAAGTCGCTTACGTGGTCAGGGGAACACCGGGGAGCTGTTTTTT; cdr3_aa: CASRLRGQGNTGELFF; clone_size: -; v_call: TRBV12-2; d_call: -; j_call: TRBJ2-2
cdr3_nt: TGTGCCAGCAGCTTGGATCTGGGTAGGGGCAGGCAGTACTTC; cdr3_aa: CASSLDLGRGRQYF; clone_size: -; v_call: TRBV5-6; d_call: -; j_call: TRBJ2-7
cdr3_nt: TGTGCCACCAGCAGAGATTCGGCGGGTAACTATGGCTACACCTTC; cdr3_aa: CATSRDSAGNYGYTF; clone_size: -; v_call: TRBV15; d_call: -; j_call: TRBJ1-2
cdr3_nt: TGTGCCAGCTCACCCTCCGGAACCCAGACTGAAGCTTTCTTT; cdr3_aa: CASSPSGTQTEAFF; clone_size: -; v_call: TRBV18; d_call: -; j_call: TRBJ1-1
cdr3_nt: TGTGCCAGCTCACCACAGGGCTTTAAGGTGGATCAGCCCCAGCATTTT; cdr3_aa: CASSPQGFKVDQPQHF; clone_size: once; v_call: TRBV18; d_call: -; j_call: TRBJ1-5
cdr3_nt: TGCGCCAGCAGCCCGGACAGGGGTCCCACCGGGGAGCTGTTTTTT; cdr3_aa: CASSPDRGPTGELFF; clone_size: -; v_call: TRBV5-1; d_call: TRBD1; j_call: TRBJ2-2
cdr3_nt: TGTGCCAGCAGAGGAGGGACTCCGGCCGATGGCTACACCTTC; cdr3_aa: CASRGGTPADGYTF; clone_size: -; v_call: TRBV27; d_call: -; j_call: TRBJ1-2
cdr3_nt: TGCGCCAGCAGTCCACGAAGACGGCGGAGGGCCTACAATGAGCAGTTCTTC; cdr3_aa: CASSPRRRRRAYNEQFF; clone_size: -; v_call: TRBV23-1; d_call: -; j_call: TRBJ2-1
cdr3_nt: TGCGCCAGCAGCCAAGAAGGGGGCGGAACCCTCGGACGGCCAGGGAACACTGAAGCTTTCTTT; cdr3_aa: CASSQEGGGTLGRPGNTEAFF; clone_size: -; v_call: TRBV4-3; d_call: TRBD1; j_call: TRBJ1-1
cdr3_nt: TGTGCCAGCAGCTTGGATGACAGGGGTAATTCACCCCTCCACTTT; cdr3_aa: CASSLDDRGNSPLHF; clone_size: once; v_call: TRBV5-6; d_call: TRBD1; j_call: TRBJ1-6
cdr3_nt: TGTGCCTGGAGTCCCCTCGGGGCGCAAAGCTCCTACGAGCAGTACTTC; cdr3_aa: CAWSPLGAQSSYEQYF; clone_size: -; v_call: TRBV30; d_call: -; j_call: TRBJ2-7
cdr3_nt: TGTGCCAGCAGTTTGACAGGGTTGGAGCCCCAGCATTTT; cdr3_aa: CASSLTGLEPQHF; clone_size: -; v_call: TRBV28; d_call: TRBD1; j_call: TRBJ1-5
cdr3_nt: TGCGCCAGCAGTGTTACAGGGGGCGAAAGTGAGCAGTTCTTC; cdr3_aa: CASSVTGGESEQFF; clone_size: -; v_call: TRBV5-1; d_call: TRBD1; j_call: TRBJ2-1
cdr3_nt: TGTGCCAGCGGCTTAAGTCAGGCCGATGGGGAGACCCAGTACTTC; cdr3_aa: CASGLSQADGETQYF; clone_size: once; v_call: TRBV2; d_call: -; j_call: TRBJ2-5
cdr3_nt: TGTGCCAGCAGCCCACACAGGGCCGGCGGGACTGAAGCTTTCTTT; cdr3_aa: CASSPHRAGGTEAFF; clone_size: -; v_call: TRBV7-6; d_call: -; j_call: TRBJ1-1
cdr3_nt: TGTGCTAGTGGTTTGTTTCTGAACACTGAAGCTTTCTTT; cdr3_aa: CASGLFLNTEAFF; clone_size: -; v_call: TRBV12-5; d_call: -; j_call: TRBJ1-1
cdr3_nt: TGTGCCAGCCAGGAGAGTTTCTCTGGAAACACCATATATTTT; cdr3_aa: CASQESFSGNTIYF; clone_size: -; v_call: TRBV19; d_call: -; j_call: TRBJ1-3
cdr3_nt: TGTGCCAGCAGTTTAGAGACCGAAAAACTGTTTTTT; cdr3_aa: CASSLETEKLFF; clone_size: -; v_call: TRBV28; d_call: -; j_call: TRBJ1-4
cdr3_nt: TGTGCCAGCTCACCTATCCAGATCCTAGCCCCCATCGAGCAGTTCTTC; cdr3_aa: CASSPIQILAPIEQFF; clone_size: -; v_call: TRBV18; d_call: -; j_call: TRBJ2-1
cdr3_nt: TGTGCCAGCAGTTTAGCAGGGGGGATGGACACTGAAGCTTTCTTT; cdr3_aa: CASSLAGGMDTEAFF; clone_size: once; v_call: TRBV28; d_call: TRBD1; j_call: TRBJ1-1
cdr3_nt: TGTGCCAGCAGCAACACACGGAACACTGAAGCTTTCTTT; cdr3_aa: CASSNTRNTEAFF; clone_size: -; v_call: TRBV5-8; d_call: -; j_call: TRBJ1-1
cdr3_nt: TGCGCCAGCAGACCCAGGGGGCGCTGTGGCTACACCTTC; cdr3_aa: CASRPRGRCGYTF; clone_size: -; v_call: TRBV23-1; d_call: TRBD1; j_call: TRBJ1-2
cdr3_nt: TGCAGCGGCGGACAGGGGTTTGGCTACACCTTC; cdr3_aa: CSGGQGFGYTF; clone_size: -; v_call: TRBV29-1; d_call: TRBD1; j_call: TRBJ1-2
cdr3_nt: TGCGCCAGCAGTGAGTCGTTTTTGGCAGAAGCTTTCTTT; cdr3_aa: CASSESFLAEAFF; clone_size: -; v_call: TRBV10-1; d_call: -; j_call: TRBJ1-1
cdr3_nt: TGCAGCGTCGCTAGACTAGTAGGGGTCGGCGAGCAGTACTTC; cdr3_aa: CSVARLVGVGEQYF; clone_size: -; v_call: TRBV29-1; d_call: -; j_call: TRBJ2-7
cdr3_nt: TGTGCCAGCGGGCGGAGGGAGGAAGAGACCCAGTACTTC; cdr3_aa: CASGRREEETQYF; clone_size: -; v_call: TRBV11-2; d_call: -; j_call: TRBJ2-5
cdr3_nt: TGTGCCAGTAGTATCTTCTTAGGGGGGATGAGCTCCTACAATGAGCAGTTCTTC; cdr3_aa: CASSIFLGGMSSYNEQFF; clone_size: -; v_call: TRBV19; d_call: -; j_call: TRBJ2-1
cdr3_nt: TGTGCTAGTGGTTTGGCAGACTTGGTCAATGAGCAGTTCTTC; cdr3_aa: CASGLADLVNEQFF; clone_size: -; v_call: TRBV12-5; d_call: -; j_call: TRBJ2-1
cdr3_nt: TGTGCCAGCAGTTTATGGGCTAGCGGGAGTAATGAGCAGTTCTTC; cdr3_aa: CASSLWASGSNEQFF; clone_size: once; v_call: TRBV28; d_call: TRBD2; j_call: TRBJ2-1
cdr3_nt: TGTGCCAGTAGGCCCACCCCAGGGGGCAAGACCCAGTACTTC; cdr3_aa: CASRPTPGGKTQYF; clone_size: -; v_call: TRBV19; d_call: TRBD1; j_call: TRBJ2-5
cdr3_nt: TGTGCCAGCAGCTCCCGTGGGGCCCAGAGCTCCTACGAGCAGTACTTC; cdr3_aa: CASSSRGAQSSYEQYF; clone_size: -; v_call: TRBV5-6; d_call: -; j_call: TRBJ2-7
cdr3_nt: TGTGCCAGCAGTGATCAGGGAGGGCTTGATGAGCAGTTCTTC; cdr3_aa: CASSDQGGLDEQFF; clone_size: -; v_call: TRBV2; d_call: TRBD2; j_call: TRBJ2-1
cdr3_nt: TGCGCCAGCAGCTTGGCAGGGGGAGTAAGGGCCAACGTCCTGACTTTC; cdr3_aa: CASSLAGGVRANVLTF; clone_size: once; v_call: TRBV5-1; d_call: TRBD1; j_call: TRBJ2-6
cdr3_nt: TGTGCCAGCAGCTTCCGGGACAGGGGAACCTACGAGCAGTACTTC; cdr3_aa: CASSFRDRGTYEQYF; clone_size: few; v_call: TRBV7-9; d_call: TRBD1; j_call: TRBJ2-7
cdr3_nt: TGTGCCAGTAGTATAGCTGGGACAAGGGACGGCTACACCTTC; cdr3_aa: CASSIAGTRDGYTF; clone_size: -; v_call: TRBV19; d_call: -; j_call: TRBJ1-2
cdr3_nt: TGCGCCAGCTCAGGACAGGAGTCCTACAATGAGCAGTTCTTC; cdr3_aa: CASSGQESYNEQFF; clone_size: once; v_call: TRBV10-1; d_call: TRBD1; j_call: TRBJ2-1
cdr3_nt: TGTGCCAGTAGCCGACAGGGGAATGAAAAACTGTTTTTT; cdr3_aa: CASSRQGNEKLFF; clone_size: once; v_call: TRBV19; d_call: TRBD1; j_call: TRBJ1-4
cdr3_nt: TGTGCCAGCAGTTACGGTGGCTACTCTGGGGCCAACGTCCTGACTTTC; cdr3_aa: CASSYGGYSGANVLTF; clone_size: -; v_call: TRBV6-5; d_call: -; j_call: TRBJ2-6
cdr3_nt: TGTGCCTGGAGTTCCCTCGGACTCTACAATGAGCAGTTCTTC; cdr3_aa: CAWSSLGLYNEQFF; clone_size: -; v_call: TRBV30; d_call: -; j_call: TRBJ2-1
cdr3_nt: TGCGCCAGCAGCGAGGACAGCCTAAATGAAGCTTTCTTT; cdr3_aa: CASSEDSLNEAFF; clone_size: -; v_call: TRBV5-1; d_call: -; j_call: TRBJ1-1
cdr3_nt: TGTGCCATCAGTGAGAGAGTGGGCAGCCGATACGAGCAGTACTTC; cdr3_aa: CAISERVGSRYEQYF; clone_size: -; v_call: TRBV10-3; d_call: -; j_call: TRBJ2-7
cdr3_nt: TGCGCCAGCAGCATAGGACAGGGGCGGGAGACCCAGTACTTC; cdr3_aa: CASSIGQGRETQYF; clone_size: -; v_call: TRBV5-1; d_call: TRBD1; j_call: TRBJ2-5